A selection of T cell receptor beta chains follows, all from one sample in a study of CD8 T cells in Susac syndrome. One entry per CDR3 protein, called by TCRdb with MiXCR from the immunoSEQ multiplex PCR reads. The table shows roughly 250,000 distinct CDR3 sequences, with around 96% occurring only once. Specimen: CD4+ T cells from PBMCs. These receptors came from a human donor with Susac syndrome. Both conserved end residues are part of each CDR3. Fields, in order: D gene, V gene, J gene, CDR3 protein, CDR3 DNA. D genes are given only for firm matches.

d_call: -; v_call: TRBV5-1; j_call: TRBJ2-6; cdr3_aa: CASSSFRVQGTGANVLTF; cdr3_nt: TGCGCCAGCAGCTCGTTCAGGGTACAGGGTACTGGGGCCAACGTCCTGACTTTC
d_call: -; v_call: TRBV29-1; j_call: TRBJ1-1; cdr3_aa: CSVGGDRANTEAFF; cdr3_nt: TGCAGCGTGGGTGGGGATAGAGCAAACACTGAAGCTTTCTTT
d_call: TRBD2; v_call: TRBV12-3/TRBV12-4; j_call: TRBJ2-3; cdr3_aa: CASNGLGRGTDTQYF; cdr3_nt: TGTGCCAGCAACGGACTAGGAAGGGGCACAGATACGCAGTATTTT
d_call: TRBD2; v_call: TRBV5-4; j_call: TRBJ2-1; cdr3_aa: CASSLSLAGGQDEQFF; cdr3_nt: TGTGCCAGCAGCTTGTCACTAGCGGGAGGGCAAGATGAGCAGTTCTTC
d_call: -; v_call: TRBV5-1; j_call: TRBJ2-7; cdr3_aa: CASSLAGAPGDEQYF; cdr3_nt: TGCGCCAGCAGCTTGGCCGGGGCTCCGGGGGACGAGCAGTACTTC
d_call: -; v_call: TRBV29-1; j_call: TRBJ2-5; cdr3_aa: CSAEKASQETQYF; cdr3_nt: TGCAGCGCTGAGAAGGCCTCCCAAGAGACCCAGTACTTC
d_call: -; v_call: TRBV3-1; j_call: TRBJ1-2; cdr3_aa: CASSQEAGAGGYTF; cdr3_nt: TGTGCCAGCAGCCAAGAGGCAGGGGCCGGAGGCTACACCTTC
d_call: TRBD2; v_call: TRBV12-3/TRBV12-4; j_call: TRBJ2-1; cdr3_aa: CASSRRTSGVQFF; cdr3_nt: TGTGCCAGCAGCCGCCGGACTAGCGGTGTGCAGTTCTTC
d_call: TRBD1; v_call: TRBV29-1; j_call: TRBJ2-2; cdr3_aa: CSVSNRTGPYTGELFF; cdr3_nt: TGCAGCGTATCCAATCGGACAGGGCCTTACACCGGGGAGCTGTTTTTT
d_call: -; v_call: TRBV10-3; j_call: TRBJ1-2; cdr3_aa: CAISDRTDLFGYTF; cdr3_nt: TGTGCCATCAGTGATCGGACGGATCTCTTTGGGTACACCTTC
d_call: TRBD2; v_call: TRBV15; j_call: TRBJ2-3; cdr3_aa: CATSRDPLAGWVDTQYF; cdr3_nt: TGTGCCACCAGCAGAGATCCACTAGCGGGTTGGGTAGATACGCAGTATTTT
d_call: -; v_call: TRBV5-1; j_call: TRBJ1-1; cdr3_aa: CASSLVGGRDTEAFF; cdr3_nt: TGCGCCAGCAGCTTGGTAGGGGGAAGGGATACTGAAGCTTTCTTT
d_call: -; v_call: TRBV5-1; j_call: TRBJ2-2; cdr3_aa: CASSSRITGELFF; cdr3_nt: TGCGCCAGCAGCTCCAGGATCACCGGAGAGCTGTTTTTT
d_call: -; v_call: TRBV27; j_call: TRBJ1-2; cdr3_aa: CASSFKQIDLMGGYTF; cdr3_nt: TGTGCCAGCAGTTTCAAACAGATAGACCTTATGGGCGGCTACACCTTC
d_call: TRBD1; v_call: TRBV24-1; j_call: TRBJ2-3; cdr3_aa: CAAGTGLEDTQYF; cdr3_nt: TGTGCCGCCGGGACAGGGCTAGAAGATACGCAGTATTTT
d_call: -; v_call: TRBV4-1; j_call: TRBJ1-1; cdr3_aa: CASSQDPGAFFLNTEAFF; cdr3_nt: TGCGCCAGCAGCCAAGATCCGGGGGCGTTTTTCCTTAACACTGAAGCTTTCTTT
d_call: -; v_call: TRBV29-1; j_call: TRBJ1-3; cdr3_aa: CSAYLGAGDTIYF; cdr3_nt: TGCAGTGCTTACTTGGGGGCAGGGGACACCATATATTTT
d_call: -; v_call: TRBV2; j_call: TRBJ2-1; cdr3_aa: CASLALDEQFF; cdr3_nt: TGTGCCAGCCTAGCACTGGATGAGCAGTTCTTC
d_call: -; v_call: TRBV7-9; j_call: TRBJ1-1; cdr3_aa: CASSFYSEMNTEAFF; cdr3_nt: TGTGCCAGCAGCTTTTACTCAGAGATGAACACTGAAGCTTTCTTT
d_call: -; v_call: TRBV28; j_call: TRBJ2-1; cdr3_aa: CASSETGKSYNEQFF; cdr3_nt: TGTGCCAGCAGTGAAACGGGGAAGTCCTACAATGAGCAGTTCTTC
d_call: TRBD1; v_call: TRBV29-1; j_call: TRBJ1-2; cdr3_aa: CSVARQTGGYGYTF; cdr3_nt: TGCAGCGTGGCCCGCCAGACAGGGGGTTATGGCTACACCTTC
d_call: -; v_call: TRBV7-9; j_call: TRBJ1-3; cdr3_aa: CASSFRVSEGGNTIYF; cdr3_nt: TGTGCCAGCAGCTTTCGAGTCTCTGAGGGCGGAAACACCATATATTTT
d_call: -; v_call: TRBV20-1; j_call: TRBJ2-3; cdr3_aa: CSAGRLTDTQYF; cdr3_nt: TGCAGTGCTGGCCGACTCACAGATACGCAGTATTTT